The 25 T cell receptor beta chains listed next were all sequenced from one sample in a study of blood T cell repertoires in COVID-19. Sequencing used immunoSEQ multiplex PCR; TCRdb keeps in-frame clones, though not all of them. The table shows 230,000 or so clones, with roughly nine tenths occurring only once. The sequencing input was PBMCs or T cells enriched from blood (not recorded which). These receptors were obtained from a woman aged 25-40 years who had recovered from COVID-19.

The chain uses TRBV9 and TRBJ2-5, with 15 bases aligning to TRBD2. The junction had 6 bases not matched to a gene; V was cut back by 4 bases and J by 2 bases. The CDR3 covers 17 residues. The germline V gene encodes CDR1 SGDLS and CDR2 YYNGEE. DNA of the CDR3: TGTGCCAGCAGCCCCGGGACTAGCGGGGGGCTTCAAGAGACCCAGTACTTC. Protein sequence: CASSPGTSGGLQETQYF.

This chain joins TRBV4-3 and TRBJ2-2, with D perhaps TRBD1 (6 bases). The CDR3 is 16 amino acids. The V end lost 4 bases, the J end lost 6 bases, and 18 bases lay between the germline ends. CDR1 and CDR2 (germline): LGHNA, YSLEER. This CDR3 is CASSRNRERRAGELFF. The CDR3 coding sequence is TGCGCCAGCAGCCGCAACAGGGAGCGGCGCGCCGGGGAGCTGTTTTTT.

The J gene is TRBJ1-5, the V gene TRBV5-5; D uncertain. The CDR3 extends over 14 amino acids. V dropped 0 bases and J dropped 5 bases, with 9 bases sitting between them. The germline gives CDR1 SGHKS, CDR2 YYEKEE (reference sequence). The chain's CDR3 is CASSLGGAHQPQHF. In DNA, the CDR3 is TGTGCCAGCAGCTTGGGGGGAGCCCATCAGCCCCAGCATTTT. The whole variable domain, remainder taken from reference TRBV5-5 and TRBJ1-5, is DAGVTQSPTHLIKTRGQQVTLRCSPISGHKSVSWYQQVLGQGPQFIFQYYEKEERGRGNFPDRFSARQFPNYSSELNVNALLLGDSALYLCASSLGGAHQPQHFGDGTRLSIL.

The chain links TRBV27 to TRBJ1-2; 8 bases agree with TRBD1. The CDR3 sequence is 16 residues long. V lost 4 bases to trimming and J lost 1 base; unmatched junction nucleotides: 8. Germline-derived CDR1 and CDR2 are MNHEY and SMNVEV (reference sequence). CDR3 DNA: TGTGCCAGCAGTTCCTTCGCAGGGGGCTATAACTATGGCTACACCTTC. As protein: CASSSFAGGYNYGYTF.

The chain employs TRBV27 and TRBJ1-1, with a possible D match to TRBD1 (5 bases). CDR1 MNHEY and CDR2 SMNVEV come from the germline V gene (reference sequence). There are 13 residues in the CDR3. V was shortened by 5 bases and J by 2 bases, with 9 bases between the two germline ends. The CDR3 coding sequence is TGTGCCAGCAGTCGGGGGGGTAACACTGAAGCTTTCTTT. This encodes CASSRGGNTEAFF.

The chain joins TRBV29-1 to TRBJ1-3; D is unclear. The germline gives CDR1 SQVTM, CDR2 ANQGSEA. The V gene lost 4 bases and the J gene lost 0 bases, with 19 bases spanning the gap. The CDR3 has 17 residues. In nucleotides, the CDR3 is TGCAGCGTTGTCCCCTCCCGACATCTTGGCTCTGGAAACACCATATATTTT. It codes for CSVVPSRHLGSGNTIYF.

The genes are TRBV6-2 or TRBV6-3 and TRBJ1-2, with TRBD1 matching 8 bases. V lost 3 bases and J lost 0; bases outside the gene matches: 9. The CDR3 contains 17 residues. CDR1 is MNHEY, CDR2 SVGEGT, per germline. Written as DNA, the CDR3 is TGTGCCAGCAGTTATTCAACGGGACAGGCCACTAACTATGGCTACACCTTC. Translation: CASSYSTGQATNYGYTF.

This clone was counted once. The chain joins TRBV5-3 to TRBJ1-1, with D tentatively TRBD1 (5 bases). TRBV5-3 has ORF status, its function being uncertain. The CDR3 runs to 15 residues. Trimming stripped 8 bases from V and 2 bases from J, with 19 bases between. CDR3 amino acids: CASLSGGEGNTEAFF. Written as DNA, the CDR3 is TGTGCCAGTCTGTCGGGAGGGGAGGGAAACACTGAAGCTTTCTTT.

Comment on this clone: The same CDR3 arises from other DNA sequences in this sample as well. This chain links TRBV18 with TRBJ2-5, with D possibly matching TRBD1 (5 bases). CDR3 length: 13 residues. V dropped 0 bases and J dropped 5 bases, with 7 bases sitting between them. CDR1 is KGHSH and CDR2 is LQKENI in the germline V gene. Written as DNA, the CDR3 is TGTGCCAGCTCACCACCAGGGGTGGAGACCCAGTACTTC. Translated: CASSPPGVETQYF.

The chain combines TRBV5-6 with TRBJ2-3; 13 bases are a match to TRBD2. CDR1 SGHDT and CDR2 YYEEEE come from the germline V gene. The V and J ends lost 3 bases and 6 bases, in that order; junction bases with no gene match: 7. This CDR3 has 16 residues. CDR3 sequence (DNA): TGTGCCAGCAGCTCTCCGGGACTAGCGGGGTTGGATACGCAGTATTTT. It is translated as CASSSPGLAGLDTQYF.

This chain joins TRBV7-3 and TRBJ2-2; tentative D call: TRBD2 (6 bases). CDR1 is SGHTA and CDR2 is FQGTGA in the germline V gene. Trimming left V 5 bases short and J 1 base short, with 14 bases between. The CDR3 totals 16 residues. CDR3 amino acids: CASSQNRLENTGELFF. Written as DNA, the CDR3 is TGTGCCAGCAGCCAAAATCGACTAGAGAACACCGGGGAGCTGTTTTTT.

The rearrangement links TRBV4-1 to TRBJ2-7, with 9 bases lining up with TRBD2. V trimming: 0 bases; J trimming: 2 bases; junction bases outside the gene matches: 8. In germline, CDR1 is MGHRA, CDR2 YSYEKL. The CDR3 sequence is 17 residues long. In nucleotides, the CDR3 is TGCGCCAGCAGCCAAGATATGCCTAGCGGGGACGCCTACGAGCAGTACTTC. Translating it yields CASSQDMPSGDAYEQYF.

This clone was seen a handful of times. The CDR3 DNA reads TGTGCCAGCAGTCACCCGCGGGGGCGAGGTTCACCCCTCCACTTT. Translated, it gives CASSHPRGRGSPLHF. The chain employs TRBV6-5 and TRBJ1-6, with TRBD1 as a possible D gene (6 bases). Germline V CDR1 and CDR2: MNHEY, SVGAGI. The CDR3 is 15 residues long. The V gene lost 5 bases and the J gene lost 9 bases, with 17 bases spanning the gap.

This sequence joins TRBV5-1 and TRBJ2-3; 15 bases line up with TRBD2. CDR3 size: 18 residues. Losses at the gene ends were 5 bases for V and 1 base for J; bases not matched to a gene: 8. The V gene's germline CDR1 is SGHRS and CDR2 YFSETQ. Here the CDR3 reads CASSSGTSGGLGTDTQYF. The CDR3 DNA is TGCGCCAGCAGTTCCGGGACTAGCGGGGGGTTGGGCACAGATACGCAGTATTTT.

V gene TRBV5-6 combines with J gene TRBJ2-5; D uncertain. V shed 6 bases and J shed 4 bases, with 16 bases lying between them. The CDR3 spans 14 residues. Germline CDR1 is SGHDT and CDR2 is YYEEEE. Here the CDR3 DNA reads TGTGCCAGCACTTCCTCCGGGTTCGGAGAGACCCAGTACTTC. It codes for CASTSSGFGETQYF.

The genes are TRBV7-2 and TRBJ2-1, with 11 bases lining up with TRBD2. There are 14 residues in the CDR3. Germline values: CDR1 SGHTA, CDR2 FQGNSA. V dropped 10 bases and J dropped 6; count of bases not matched to a gene: 8. CDR3 sequence: CATTVAGGTNEQFF. DNA for the CDR3: TGTGCCACCACGGTAGCGGGGGGGACCAATGAGCAGTTCTTC.

This chain uses TRBV9 with TRBJ2-5; TRBD2 matches at 9 bases. Germline loops: CDR1 SGDLS, CDR2 YYNGEE. This CDR3 is built from 16 residues. V lost 3 bases and J lost 2; bases outside the gene matches: 8. CDR3 sequence reads: CASSARLAEGQETQYF. CDR3 coding DNA: TGTGCCAGCAGCGCCAGACTAGCGGAGGGACAAGAGACCCAGTACTTC. The variable domain in full, completed from reference TRBV9 and TRBJ2-5, reads DSGVTQTPKHLITATGQRVTLRCSPRSGDLSVYWYQQSLDQGLQFLIQYYNGEERAKGNILERFSAQQFPDLHSELNLSSLELGDSALYFCASSARLAEGQETQYFGPGTRLLVL.

The chain carries TRBV5-4 and TRBJ2-5; possible D gene TRBD1, 5 bases. Germline V CDR1 and CDR2: SGHNT, YYREEE (reference sequence). This CDR3 has 12 amino acids. V lost 9 bases to trimming and J lost 5 bases, with 14 bases between them. In DNA, the CDR3 is TGTGCCACCAAGGGGAACGTCGAGACCCAGTACTTC. Its protein is CATKGNVETQYF.

The CDR3 loop is CASSYSTGGGYGYTF. In nucleotides, the CDR3 is TGTGCCAGCAGCTATTCGACAGGCGGAGGCTATGGCTACACCTTC. The genes are TRBV7-9 and TRBJ1-2, with D possibly being TRBD1 (6 bases). Germline CDR1 reads SEHNR; CDR2 reads FQNEAQ (reference sequence). The germline V and J ends were trimmed by 4 bases and 4 bases, with 16 bases remaining between them. This CDR3 is 15 amino acids long.

This clone was observed a handful of times. The V gene is TRBV11-3, the J gene TRBJ2-2, with D tentatively TRBD1 (5 bases). V gave up 1 base and J gave up 7 bases, with 10 bases separating them. The CDR3 contains 14 residues. Germline V gene data show CDR1 as SGHNT and CDR2 as YENEEA. The CDR3: CASSLAPGNGELFF. DNA for the CDR3: TGTGCCAGCAGCTTAGCCCCAGGGAACGGGGAGCTGTTTTTT.

This chain connects TRBV19 to TRBJ1-1; TRBD1 aligns across 7 bases. Germline V lookup: CDR1 LNHDA, CDR2 SQIVND (reference sequence). The CDR3 loop spans 16 amino acids. V was clipped by 5 bases and J by 5 bases; unmatched bases: 14. The CDR3 sequence is CASSPKPRQGSTEAFF. CDR3 nucleotides: TGTGCCAGTAGTCCTAAACCCCGACAGGGTTCTACTGAAGCTTTCTTT.

The chain employs TRBV5-5 and TRBJ2-1; no clear D. The germline V gene encodes CDR1 SGHKS and CDR2 YYEKEE (reference sequence). This CDR3 is built from 12 residues. The V gene lost 4 bases and the J gene lost 9 bases, with 11 bases spanning the gap. As DNA, the CDR3 is TGTGCCAGCAGCCGTGACTCTGGTGAGCAGTTCTTC. Its protein is CASSRDSGEQFF.

The chain has TRBV10-3 and TRBJ2-1, with 11 positions matching TRBD2. Per the germline V gene, CDR1 is ENHRY and CDR2 is SYGVKD. Trimming cost V 3 bases and J 4 bases; bases outside gene matches: 8. This CDR3 is built from 17 residues. The CDR3 loop is CAISDQLAGEGYNEQFF. The CDR3 region has the DNA TGTGCCATCAGTGACCAACTAGCGGGGGAAGGGTACAATGAGCAGTTCTTC.

The V and J genes are TRBV21-1 and TRBJ1-5; TRBD1 reflects the table's D call only, with no check against the DNA. TRBV21-1 is a pseudogene segment. This CDR3 comprises 17 residues. As DNA, the CDR3 is TGTGCCAGCAGCAAAGATGCAGGAAATTTTACCAATCAGCCCCAGCATTTT. It specifies CASSKDAGNFTNQPQHF.

This chain connects TRBV4-3 to TRBJ1-4; TRBD1 matches 8 bases. The V segment lost 0 bases and the J segment 8 bases; nucleotides outside the gene matches: 11. This CDR3 has 17 amino acids. From germline, CDR1 is LGHNA and CDR2 YSLEER. This CDR3 is CASSQDLSRGPEEKLFF. The CDR3 nucleotides read TGCGCCAGCAGCCAAGACTTAAGCAGGGGGCCAGAAGAAAAACTGTTTTTT.